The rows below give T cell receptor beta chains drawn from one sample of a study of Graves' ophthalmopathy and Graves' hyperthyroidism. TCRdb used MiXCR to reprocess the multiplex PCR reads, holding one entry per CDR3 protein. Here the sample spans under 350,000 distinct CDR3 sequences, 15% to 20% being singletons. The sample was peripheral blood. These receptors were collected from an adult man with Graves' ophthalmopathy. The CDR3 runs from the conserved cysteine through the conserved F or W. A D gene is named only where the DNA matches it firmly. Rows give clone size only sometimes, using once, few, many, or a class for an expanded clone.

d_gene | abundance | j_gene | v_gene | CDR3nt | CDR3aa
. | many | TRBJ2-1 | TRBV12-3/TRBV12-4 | TGTGCCATCACCCCCCCTGGGAGTAGGAATGAGCAGTTCTTC | CAITPPGSRNEQFF
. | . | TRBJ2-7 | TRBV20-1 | TGCAGTGCTAGAATCCCTGGACGATGGAGGGACACCTACGAGCAGTACTTC | CSARIPGRWRDTYEQYF
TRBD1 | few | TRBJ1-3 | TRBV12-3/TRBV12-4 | TGTGCCAGCAGTCCGGCCGACAGGGTAGCGGGAAACACCATATATTTT | CASSPADRVAGNTIYF
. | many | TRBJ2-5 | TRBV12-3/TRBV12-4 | TGTGCCAGCAGGGAGGGTCCACAAGAGACCCAGTACTTC | CASREGPQETQYF
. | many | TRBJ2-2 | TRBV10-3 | TGTGCCATCAGTGATATAGCGGCAGGCGGGGAGCTGTTTTTT | CAISDIAAGGELFF
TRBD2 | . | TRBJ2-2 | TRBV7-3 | TGTGCCAGCAGAATAGCGGGGTACACCGGGGAGCTGTTTTTT | CASRIAGYTGELFF
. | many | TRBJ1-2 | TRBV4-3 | TGCGCCAGCAGCCAAGATGTAGGGACACCCGATGGGCATGGCTACACCTTC | CASSQDVGTPDGHGYTF
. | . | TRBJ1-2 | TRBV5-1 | TGCGCCAGCAGCTCGGGGTTCGACCCATGGGGCTATGGCTACACCTTC | CASSSGFDPWGYGYTF
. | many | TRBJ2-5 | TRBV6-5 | TGTGCCAGCAGTTACGGGGGAAACGGGGCCGAGACCCAGTACTTC | CASSYGGNGAETQYF
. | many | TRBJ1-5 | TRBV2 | TGTGCCAGCAGTGAGTCGGGGATTCTTCCCCAGCATTTT | CASSESGILPQHF
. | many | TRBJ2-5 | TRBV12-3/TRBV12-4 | TGTGCCAGCAGTCCAATGAGAGGGGGCGGGAAGACCCAGTACTTC | CASSPMRGGGKTQYF
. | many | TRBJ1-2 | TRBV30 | TGTGCCTGGAGAGTCGTTAACTATGGCTACACCTTC | CAWRVVNYGYTF
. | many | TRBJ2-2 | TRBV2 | TGTGCCAGCCGACGGTTCACCGGGGAGCTGTTTTTT | CASRRFTGELFF
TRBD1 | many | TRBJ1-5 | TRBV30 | TGTGCCTGGAGTCAGGGGCCAGGGGGGTACAATCAGCCCCAGCATTTT | CAWSQGPGGYNQPQHF
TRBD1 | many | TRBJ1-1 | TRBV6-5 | TGTGCCAGCAGTTTGGGGACAGGGAGAACTTTCTTT | CASSLGTGRTFF
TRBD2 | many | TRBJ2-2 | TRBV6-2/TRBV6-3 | TGTGCCAGCAGTTACCGGGGCGGGAGCCGCACCGGGGAGCTGTTTTTT | CASSYRGGSRTGELFF
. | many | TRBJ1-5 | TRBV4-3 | TGCGCCAGCAGCCAAGATGAGGGTTTGGGCCCCCAGCATTTT | CASSQDEGLGPQHF
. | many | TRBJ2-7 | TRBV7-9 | TGTGCCAGCAGCTTAGAGGCAGGGTCTCACCACGAGCAGTACTTC | CASSLEAGSHHEQYF
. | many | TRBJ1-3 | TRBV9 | TGTGCCAGCAGCGTAGCTGGGGGAGAAGGAAACACCATATATTTT | CASSVAGGEGNTIYF
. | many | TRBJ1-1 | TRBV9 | TGTGCCAGCAGCGTAGGAGGTGGGGGAGGTACTGAAGCTTTCTTT | CASSVGGGGGTEAFF
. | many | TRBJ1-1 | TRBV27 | TGTGCCAGCAGTTTATGGCAAAACACTGAAGCTTTCTTT | CASSLWQNTEAFF
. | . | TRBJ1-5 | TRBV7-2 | TGTGCCAGCAGCTTAGCGGGGACCAAAGATCAGCCCCAGCATTTT | CASSLAGTKDQPQHF
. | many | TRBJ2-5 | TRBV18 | TGTGCCAGCAGCTCCCAAGAGACCCAGTACTTC | CASSSQETQYF